This TCR beta chain was recovered during a study of regulatory T cells in long-lasting Graves disease. Sequencing libraries for TCR beta were prepared with iRepertoire HTBI primers and Arm-PCR of CDR3 regions. One entry per CDR3 protein results from TCRdb running MiXCR on the multiplex PCR reads. The sample contains 250,000 to 300,000 distinct CDR3 sequences, 15% to 20% of which appear only once. This sample's time point: newly diagnosed GD, antithyroid drugs for less than 3 months. PBMC-derived RNA was used for the TCR library. Study-wide results and limits: A greater number of public clonotypes (more than 2,500) was shared by persistent patients than by new patients (around 1,000). When disease was persistent, TRBV28, TRBJ1-2 and TRBJ2-5 were the favored segments.

This clonotype was observed at least ten times. As yet, its antigen is unknown. The CDR3 sequence is 17 residues long. Germline CDR1 SEHNR, CDR2 FQNEAQ (reference sequence). J lost 1 base, V lost 1 base, and 4 bases had no gene match. These data are also associated with another study on T cells in Graves' hyperthyroidism and ophthalmopathy.

The chain links TRBV7-9 to TRBJ2-5, with 12 bases that match TRBD2. This specimen was peripheral blood mononuclear cells (PBMCs), taken at new diagnosis, from a patient treated with antithyroid drugs. The clonotype was recovered from a young woman with Graves disease. The CDR3 reads CASSLGTSGELQETQYF. In nucleotides, the CDR3 is TGTGCCAGCAGCTTAGGGACTAGCGGGGAACTCCAAGAGACCCAGTACTTC.